This T cell receptor beta chain was documented in a study of cytomegalovirus exposure and HLA in healthy donors. V lost 5 bases to trimming and J lost 2 bases, with 10 bases between them. The germline V gene encodes CDR1 SGHRS and CDR2 YFSETQ. The CDR3 runs 13 residues. As concerns this clone: Its target is unknown.

PCR involved 60 Vbeta and 13 Jbeta primers. The method was immunoSEQ multiplex PCR; TCRdb's version includes in-frame clones alone and lacks a portion of them. Altogether around 130,000 clones are present, roughly 78% being singletons, with the ten largest covering 1%. Whole-study results and caveats: Sequencing likely generated an artifact that appeared as a cluster of highly shared sequence variants.

Material for sequencing was PBMCs. The J gene is TRBJ1-2, the V gene TRBV5-1, with a tentative D call TRBD1 (5 bases). The sequence was obtained from a middle-aged man in good health and CMV-seronegative. The CDR3 region has the DNA TGCGCCAGCAGAGGACAAGACAACTATGGCTACACCTTC. Protein sequence: CASRGQDNYGYTF.